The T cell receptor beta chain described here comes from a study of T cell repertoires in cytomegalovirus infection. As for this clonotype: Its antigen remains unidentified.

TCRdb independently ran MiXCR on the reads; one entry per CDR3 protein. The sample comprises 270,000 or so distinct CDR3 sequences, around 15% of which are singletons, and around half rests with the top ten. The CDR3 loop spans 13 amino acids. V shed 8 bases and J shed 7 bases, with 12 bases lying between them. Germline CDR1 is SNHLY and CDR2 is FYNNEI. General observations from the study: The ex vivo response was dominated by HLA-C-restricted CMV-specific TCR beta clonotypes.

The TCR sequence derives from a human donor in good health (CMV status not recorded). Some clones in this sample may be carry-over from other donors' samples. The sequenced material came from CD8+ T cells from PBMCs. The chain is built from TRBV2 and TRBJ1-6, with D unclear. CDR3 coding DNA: TGTGCCAGCCCGGCTGGAGCCAATTCACCCCTCCACTTT. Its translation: CASPAGANSPLHF.